This TCR beta chain was documented in a study of T cells in tuberculosis listed by TCRdb under 2018. In terms of the full investigation: The study combined CD1B tetramers and high-throughput TCR immunosequencing to characterize T cells specific for the mycobacterial lipid antigen glucose monomycolate (GMM). IGRA-negative adolescents, IGRA-positive adolescents with latent tuberculosis and adults with active tuberculosis, approximately nine per group, were compared in a South African clinical cohort.

TCR libraries were generated with the immunoSEQ multiplex PCR assay, using TCR-beta and/or TCR-alpha/delta assays for each sample. The amplified TCR libraries were sequenced on the Illumina high-throughput platform. In the authors' own workflow: Clustering and dimensionality reduction were performed using pairwise TCRdist distances among GMM-specific receptors from ex vivo sorted or in vitro expanded T cells. Each clinical repertoire was scored by mean NN-distance, the average TCRdist to the nearest 10% of tetramer-positive reference sequences. To compute GEM TCR motif frequency, the fraction of unique TCRs matching known GEM sequences by V/J usage and CDR3 length was calculated. Active tuberculosis was classified by linear discriminant analysis with leave-one-out cross-validation, implemented in scikit-learn. TCRdb took this table from immuneACCESS and kept in-frame rearrangements with V and J called. Such tables lack part of the clones; where checked against another copy, unresolved V genes explain under half of the gap, and the rest is unexplained. Clone size and V and J calls were adopted from that table, with D and trimming inferred from the DNA. Counted in this sample were over 30,000 clones; about 97% of them appeared once. The ten biggest clones cover roughly 6.2% of the sample.

In its sample, this clone was seen once. What antigen it recognizes has not been identified. No qualities accompany the bases; no much larger clone lies one base away. At study entry, adolescents were screened for latent tuberculosis infection by tuberculin skin test and QuantiFERON-TB GOLD In-Tube IGRA. Immunosequencing was performed on unsorted cryopreserved PBMC, with 75,000 to 100,000 T cells per clinical donor covered on average. Eleven high schools in the Worcester region of the Western Cape, South Africa, served as enrollment sites for adolescents aged 12 to 18 years. Ten adolescents infected with M. tuberculosis and ten uninfected adolescents were chosen and matched for age and sex. PBMC from adolescents were isolated by density centrifugation from freshly drawn heparinized blood and were then cryopreserved. Reading from cysteine to phenylalanine, the CDR3 counts 14 amino acids. The retained sequence is limited to the CDR3, 42 bases, with the frame set at the first base. Trimming removed 2 bases from V and 5 bases from J, leaving 12 bases between the germline ends. CDR1 SGHTA and CDR2 FQGTGA were looked up in the germline V gene.

The study at large found these results: Active tuberculosis TCR-alpha repertoires showed smaller mean NN-distances to GMM-specific TCRs than IGRA-negative controls, suggesting clonal expansion of these TCRs. Clinical samples were chosen by availability of cryopreserved specimens, and active tuberculosis cases were adults while controls were adolescents. The smaller NN-distances in active tuberculosis patients were driven in part by shorter CDR3-alpha lengths, while the difference seen for TCR-beta was not statistically significant. A classifier using the diverse GMM-specific repertoire reached about 90% accuracy (AUROC about 0.91), compared with 70% accuracy using GEM motif frequencies.

The sequencing input was PBMCs. This chain is built from TRBV7-3 and TRBJ2-5, and perhaps TRBD1 as D gene, on 6 matching bases. This TCR came from a donor aged 10-29 years with latent tuberculosis or without tuberculosis infection. The base sequence is TGTGCCAGCAGCTTAGGGGTACAGGGTGAGACCCAGTACTTC. The resulting protein is CASSLGVQGETQYF.